This T cell receptor beta chain was identified in a study of T cell responses to AZD1222 COVID-19 vaccine. Points from the study as a whole: Unmutated variant regions are reportedly targeted by nearly half of spike-specific TCRs. Donors in the cohort were predominantly white British and more often female, and clonal diversity was possibly underestimated.

To note about this clone: Its antigen remains unidentified.

Measured with immunoSEQ multiplex PCR; TCRdb has only the in-frame clones, and not every one. The table has some 130,000 clones, more than 85% seen once. In germline, CDR1 is MNHEY, CDR2 SVGEGT. The CDR3 has 16 residues. Trimming took off 3 bases at V and 0 bases at J, with 12 bases between the two ends. This sample comprised peripheral blood, obtained on day 0 of AZD1222 vaccination. The chain uses TRBV6-2 or TRBV6-3 and TRBJ2-4, with D unclear. The TCR originated in an adult in good health. CDR3 amino acids: CASSYSPSVAKNIQYF. The CDR3 DNA sequence: TGTGCCAGCAGTTATTCTCCTTCTGTAGCCAAAAACATTCAGTACTTC.